This T cell receptor (beta chain) was captured in a study of blood T cell repertoires in COVID-19. Overall study context: Acute and convalescent COVID-19 samples came from the United States, Italy and Spain. Sources were T cells, B-cell-depleted T cells, or PBMCs; the material itself was cDNA or gDNA.

Trimming removed 1 base at V and 3 bases at J, with 15 bases between. CDR3 length: 16 amino acids. Germline V lookup: CDR1 SEHNR, CDR2 FQNEAQ (reference sequence). Original analysis: Amplification of reference gene primers was used by the study to estimate nucleated cell counts. Clones were sequenced by immunoSEQ multiplex PCR, and TCRdb holds only the in-frame ones, with some missing. V and J calls and clone size are copied from that table; D and trimming were computed from the DNA. Of about 120,000 clones in the sample, 78% were seen once. This sequence was found in a man between 65 and 85 years old with acute or convalescent COVID-19. The gene calls are TRBV7-9 and TRBJ1-1, with TRBD1 as a possible D gene (6 bases). Sequencing was done on a sample of peripheral blood. The DNA for the CDR3 is TGTGCCAGCAGCTTAGAACAGGGCACGAGGTACACTGAAGCTTTCTTT. It yields the protein CASSLEQGTRYTEAFF.